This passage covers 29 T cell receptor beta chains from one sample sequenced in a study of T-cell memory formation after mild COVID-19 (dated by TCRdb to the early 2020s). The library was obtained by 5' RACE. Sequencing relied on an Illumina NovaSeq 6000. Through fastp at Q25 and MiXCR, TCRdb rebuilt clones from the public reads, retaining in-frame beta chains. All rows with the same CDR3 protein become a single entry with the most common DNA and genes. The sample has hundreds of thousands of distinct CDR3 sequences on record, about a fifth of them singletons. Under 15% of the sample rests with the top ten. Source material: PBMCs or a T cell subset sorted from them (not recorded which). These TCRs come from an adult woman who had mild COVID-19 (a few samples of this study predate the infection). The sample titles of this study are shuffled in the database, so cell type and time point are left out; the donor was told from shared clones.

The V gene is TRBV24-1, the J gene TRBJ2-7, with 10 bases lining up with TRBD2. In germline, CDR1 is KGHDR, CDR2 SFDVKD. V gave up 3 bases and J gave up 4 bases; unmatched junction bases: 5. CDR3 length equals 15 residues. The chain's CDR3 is CATSDPAGGQYEQYF. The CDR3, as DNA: TGTGCCACCAGTGATCCAGCGGGGGGGCAATACGAGCAGTACTTC.

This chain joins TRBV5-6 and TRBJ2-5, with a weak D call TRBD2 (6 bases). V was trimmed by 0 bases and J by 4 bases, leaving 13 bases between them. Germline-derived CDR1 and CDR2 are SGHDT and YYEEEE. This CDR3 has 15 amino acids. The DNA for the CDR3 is TGTGCCAGCAGCTTGGTGGCCTCCGGGAGAGAGACCCAGTACTTC. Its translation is CASSLVASGRETQYF.

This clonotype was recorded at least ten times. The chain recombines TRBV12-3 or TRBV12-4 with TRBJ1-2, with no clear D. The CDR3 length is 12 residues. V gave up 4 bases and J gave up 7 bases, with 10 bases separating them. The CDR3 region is CASSSRQLGYTF. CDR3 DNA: TGTGCCAGCAGTTCCAGACAACTTGGCTACACCTTC.

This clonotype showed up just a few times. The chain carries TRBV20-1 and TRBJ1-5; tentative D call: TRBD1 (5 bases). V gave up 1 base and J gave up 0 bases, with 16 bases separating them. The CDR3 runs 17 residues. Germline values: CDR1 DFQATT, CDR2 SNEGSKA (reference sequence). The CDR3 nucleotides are TGCAGTGCTAGAGGGGGCCTAACGTCCGATAGCAATCAGCCCCAGCATTTT. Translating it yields CSARGGLTSDSNQPQHF.

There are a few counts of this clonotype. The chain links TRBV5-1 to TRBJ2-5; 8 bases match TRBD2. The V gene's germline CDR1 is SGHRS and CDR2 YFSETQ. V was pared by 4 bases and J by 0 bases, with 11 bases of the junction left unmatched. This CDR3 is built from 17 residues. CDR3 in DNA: TGCGCCAGCAGCCTGGGCGTCCTAGCGGGCCACCAAGAGACCCAGTACTTC. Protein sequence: CASSLGVLAGHQETQYF.

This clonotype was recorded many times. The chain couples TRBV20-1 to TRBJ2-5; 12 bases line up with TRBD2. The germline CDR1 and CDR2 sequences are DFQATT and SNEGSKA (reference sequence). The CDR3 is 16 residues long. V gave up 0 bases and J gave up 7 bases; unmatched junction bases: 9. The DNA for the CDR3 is TGCAGTGCTAGAGATTTTCGACTAGCGGGAGAGTGGACCCAGTACTTC. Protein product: CSARDFRLAGEWTQYF.

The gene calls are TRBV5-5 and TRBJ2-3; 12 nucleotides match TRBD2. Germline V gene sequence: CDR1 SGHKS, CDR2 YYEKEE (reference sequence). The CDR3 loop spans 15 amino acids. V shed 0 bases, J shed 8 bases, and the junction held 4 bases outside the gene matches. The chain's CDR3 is CASSLGLAGEATQYF. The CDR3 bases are TGTGCCAGCAGCTTGGGACTAGCGGGAGAGGCTACGCAGTATTTT.

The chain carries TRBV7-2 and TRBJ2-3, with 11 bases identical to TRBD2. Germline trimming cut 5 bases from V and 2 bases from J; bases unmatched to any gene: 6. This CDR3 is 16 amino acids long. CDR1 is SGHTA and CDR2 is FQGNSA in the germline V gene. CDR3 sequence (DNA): TGTGCCAGCAGCGCAGCACTAGCGGGGGCCACAGATACGCAGTATTTT. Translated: CASSAALAGATDTQYF.

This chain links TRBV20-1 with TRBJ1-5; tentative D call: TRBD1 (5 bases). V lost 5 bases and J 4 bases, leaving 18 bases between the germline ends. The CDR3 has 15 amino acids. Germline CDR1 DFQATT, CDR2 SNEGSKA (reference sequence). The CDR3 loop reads CSAGHKSSTNQPQHF. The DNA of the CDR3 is TGCAGTGCTGGACATAAGTCGAGTACGAATCAGCCCCAGCATTTT.

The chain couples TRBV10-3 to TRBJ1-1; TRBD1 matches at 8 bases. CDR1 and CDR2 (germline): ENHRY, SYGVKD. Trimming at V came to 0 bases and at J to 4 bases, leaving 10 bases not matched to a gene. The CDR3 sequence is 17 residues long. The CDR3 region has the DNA TGTGCCATCAGTGAGTCGGGCGGCAGGGGGCTTGGCACTGAAGCTTTCTTT. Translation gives CAISESGGRGLGTEAFF.

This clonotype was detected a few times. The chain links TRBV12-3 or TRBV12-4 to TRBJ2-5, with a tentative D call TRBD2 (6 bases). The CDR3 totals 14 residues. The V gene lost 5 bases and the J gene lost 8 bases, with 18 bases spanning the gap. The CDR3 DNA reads TGTGCCAGCAGTCCGGGACTCCCCGTTGGAACCCAGTACTTC. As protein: CASSPGLPVGTQYF.

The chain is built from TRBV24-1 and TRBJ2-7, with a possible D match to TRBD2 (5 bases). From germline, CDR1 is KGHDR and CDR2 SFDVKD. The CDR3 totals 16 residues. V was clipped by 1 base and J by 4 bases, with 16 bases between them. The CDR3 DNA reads TGTGCCACCAGTGATTTCGGCCTCGGAGGCCAATACGAGCAGTACTTC. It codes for CATSDFGLGGQYEQYF.

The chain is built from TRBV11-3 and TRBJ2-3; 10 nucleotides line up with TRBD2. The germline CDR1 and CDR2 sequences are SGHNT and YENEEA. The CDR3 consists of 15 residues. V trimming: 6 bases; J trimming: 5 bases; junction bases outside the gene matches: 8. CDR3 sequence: CASSKFGTSVDTQYF. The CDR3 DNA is TGTGCCAGCAGTAAATTCGGGACTAGCGTAGATACGCAGTATTTT. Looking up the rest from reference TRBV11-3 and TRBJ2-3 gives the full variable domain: EAGVVQSPRYKIIEKKQPVAFWCNPISGHNTLYWYLQNLGQGPELLIRYENEEAVDDSQLPKDRFSAERLKGVDSTLKIQPAELGDSAVYLCASSKFGTSVDTQYFGPGTRLTVL.

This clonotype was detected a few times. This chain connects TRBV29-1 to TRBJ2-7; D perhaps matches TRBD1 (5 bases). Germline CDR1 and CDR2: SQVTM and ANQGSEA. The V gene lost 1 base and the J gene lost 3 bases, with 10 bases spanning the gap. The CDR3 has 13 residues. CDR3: CSVEVPGNYEQYF. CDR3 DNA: TGCAGCGTTGAAGTTCCAGGGAACTACGAGCAGTACTTC.

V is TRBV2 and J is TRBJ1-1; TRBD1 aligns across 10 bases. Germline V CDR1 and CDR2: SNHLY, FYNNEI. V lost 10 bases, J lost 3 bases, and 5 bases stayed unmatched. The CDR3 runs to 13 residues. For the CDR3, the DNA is TGTGCCACCGACAGGGGGCTGGACACTGAAGCTTTCTTT. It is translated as CATDRGLDTEAFF.

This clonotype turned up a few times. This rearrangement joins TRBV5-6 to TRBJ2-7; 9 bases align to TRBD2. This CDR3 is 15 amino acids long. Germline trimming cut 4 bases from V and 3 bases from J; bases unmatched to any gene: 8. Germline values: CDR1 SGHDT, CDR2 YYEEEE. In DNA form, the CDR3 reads TGTGCCAGCAGCCCCGGGGGACTAGCAAGCTACGAGCAGTACTTC. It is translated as CASSPGGLASYEQYF.

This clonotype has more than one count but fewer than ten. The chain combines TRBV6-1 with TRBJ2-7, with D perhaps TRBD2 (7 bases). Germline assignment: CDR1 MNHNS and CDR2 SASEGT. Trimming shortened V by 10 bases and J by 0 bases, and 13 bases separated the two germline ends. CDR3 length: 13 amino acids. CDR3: CATRGGGSYEQYF. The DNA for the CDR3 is TGTGCCACCAGGGGAGGGGGCTCCTACGAGCAGTACTTC.

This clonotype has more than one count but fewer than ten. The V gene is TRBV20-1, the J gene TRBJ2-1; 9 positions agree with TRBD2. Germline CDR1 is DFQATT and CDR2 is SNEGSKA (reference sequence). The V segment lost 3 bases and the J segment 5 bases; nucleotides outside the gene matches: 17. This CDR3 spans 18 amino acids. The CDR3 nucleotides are TGCAGTGCTAGTGAACCCACTAGCGGGTGGTATCTTGACAATGAGCAGTTCTTC. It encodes CSASEPTSGWYLDNEQFF.

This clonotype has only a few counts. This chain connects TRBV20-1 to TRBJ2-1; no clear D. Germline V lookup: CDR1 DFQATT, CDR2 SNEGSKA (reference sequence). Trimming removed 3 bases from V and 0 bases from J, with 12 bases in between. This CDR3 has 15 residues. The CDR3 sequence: CSASPPDRSYNEQFF. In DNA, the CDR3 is TGCAGTGCTAGTCCCCCCGATCGCTCCTACAATGAGCAGTTCTTC.

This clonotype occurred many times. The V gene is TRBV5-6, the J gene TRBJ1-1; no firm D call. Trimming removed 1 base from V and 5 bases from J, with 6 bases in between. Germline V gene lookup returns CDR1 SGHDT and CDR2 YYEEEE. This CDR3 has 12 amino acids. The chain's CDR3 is CASSLPGTEAFF. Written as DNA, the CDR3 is TGTGCCAGCAGCTTGCCGGGGACTGAAGCTTTCTTT.

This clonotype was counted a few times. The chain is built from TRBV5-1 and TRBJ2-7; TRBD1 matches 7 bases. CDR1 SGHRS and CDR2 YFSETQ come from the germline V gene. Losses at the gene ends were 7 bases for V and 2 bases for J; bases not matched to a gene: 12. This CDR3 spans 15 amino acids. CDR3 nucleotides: TGCGCCAGCCGACGAGGACAGGACGAAACCTACGAGCAGTACTTC. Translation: CASRRGQDETYEQYF.

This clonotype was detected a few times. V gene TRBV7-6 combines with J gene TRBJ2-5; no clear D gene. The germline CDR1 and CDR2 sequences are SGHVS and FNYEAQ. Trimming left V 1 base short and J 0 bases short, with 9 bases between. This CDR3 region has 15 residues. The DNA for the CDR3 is TGTGCCAGCAGCTTAGGAGCCTTCGACCAAGAGACCCAGTACTTC. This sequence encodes CASSLGAFDQETQYF.

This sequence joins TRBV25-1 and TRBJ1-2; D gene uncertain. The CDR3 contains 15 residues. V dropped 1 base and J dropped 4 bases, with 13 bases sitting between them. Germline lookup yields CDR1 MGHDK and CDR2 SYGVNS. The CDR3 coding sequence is TGTGCCAGCAGTGAATGGAACGATCGGGGCTATGGCTACACCTTC. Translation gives CASSEWNDRGYGYTF.

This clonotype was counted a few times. The CDR3 nucleotides are TGCGCCAGCAGCCCCCTGGGGCTCCCGAACACTGAAGCTTTCTTT. Translating gives CASSPLGLPNTEAFF. The J gene is TRBJ1-1, the V gene TRBV4-1, with D possibly matching TRBD1 (5 bases). Germline lookup yields CDR1 MGHRA and CDR2 YSYEKL. With 4 bases removed from V and 1 base from J, the gap between germline ends came to 13 bases. The CDR3 spans 15 residues.

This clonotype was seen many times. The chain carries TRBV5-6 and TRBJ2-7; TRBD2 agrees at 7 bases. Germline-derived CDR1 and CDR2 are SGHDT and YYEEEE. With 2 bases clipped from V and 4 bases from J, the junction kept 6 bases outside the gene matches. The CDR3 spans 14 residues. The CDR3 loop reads CASSLSAGAYEQYF. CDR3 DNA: TGTGCCAGCAGCTTATCCGCGGGAGCTTACGAGCAGTACTTC.

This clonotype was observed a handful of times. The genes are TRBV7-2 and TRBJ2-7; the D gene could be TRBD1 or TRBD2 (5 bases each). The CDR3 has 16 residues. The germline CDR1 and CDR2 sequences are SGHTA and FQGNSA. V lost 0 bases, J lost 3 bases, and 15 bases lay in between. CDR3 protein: CASSLARAGSFYEQYF. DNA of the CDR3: TGTGCCAGCAGCTTAGCGCGGGCAGGGAGCTTCTACGAGCAGTACTTC.

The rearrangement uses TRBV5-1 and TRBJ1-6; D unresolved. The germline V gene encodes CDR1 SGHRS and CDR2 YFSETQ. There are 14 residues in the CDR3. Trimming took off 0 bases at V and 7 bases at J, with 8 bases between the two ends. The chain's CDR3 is CASSLGQENSPLHF. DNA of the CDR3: TGCGCCAGCAGCTTGGGGCAGGAAAATTCACCCCTCCACTTT.

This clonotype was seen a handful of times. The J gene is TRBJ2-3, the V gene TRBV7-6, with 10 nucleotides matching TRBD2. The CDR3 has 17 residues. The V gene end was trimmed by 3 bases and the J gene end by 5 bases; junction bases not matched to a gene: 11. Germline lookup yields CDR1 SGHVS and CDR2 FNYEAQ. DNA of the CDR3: TGTGCCAGCAGCTTCACTCCGTCTAGCGGGAGTCAAGATACGCAGTATTTT. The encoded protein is CASSFTPSSGSQDTQYF.

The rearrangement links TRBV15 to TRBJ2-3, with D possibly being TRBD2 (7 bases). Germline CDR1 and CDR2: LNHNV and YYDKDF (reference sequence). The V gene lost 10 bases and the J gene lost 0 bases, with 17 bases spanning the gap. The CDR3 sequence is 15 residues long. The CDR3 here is CASRGAPGSTDTQYF. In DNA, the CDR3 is TGTGCCAGTCGGGGGGCCCCTGGGAGCACAGATACGCAGTATTTT.